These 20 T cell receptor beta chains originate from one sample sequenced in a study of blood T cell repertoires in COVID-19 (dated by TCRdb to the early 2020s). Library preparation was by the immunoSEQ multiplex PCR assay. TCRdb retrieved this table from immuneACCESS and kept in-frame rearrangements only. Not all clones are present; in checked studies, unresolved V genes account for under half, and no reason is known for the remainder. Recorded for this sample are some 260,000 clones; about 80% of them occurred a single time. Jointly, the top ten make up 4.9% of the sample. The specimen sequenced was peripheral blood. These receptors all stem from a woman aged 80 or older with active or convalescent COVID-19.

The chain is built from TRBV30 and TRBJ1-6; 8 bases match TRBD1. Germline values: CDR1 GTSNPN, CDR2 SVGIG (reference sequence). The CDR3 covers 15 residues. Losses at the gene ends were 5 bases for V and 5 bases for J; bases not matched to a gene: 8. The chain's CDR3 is CAWRETGENNSPLHF. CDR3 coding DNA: TGTGCCTGGCGGGAGACAGGGGAGAATAATTCACCCCTCCACTTT.

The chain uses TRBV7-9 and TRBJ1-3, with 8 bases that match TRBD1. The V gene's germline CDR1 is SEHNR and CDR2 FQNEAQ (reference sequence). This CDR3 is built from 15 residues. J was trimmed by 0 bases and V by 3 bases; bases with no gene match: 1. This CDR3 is CASSFGQGSGNTIYF. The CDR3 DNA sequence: TGTGCCAGCAGCTTCGGACAGGGCTCTGGAAACACCATATATTTT.

This chain's CDR3 is CASSFRGEADGYTF. The CDR3 nucleotides are TGCGCCAGCAGCTTTCGGGGAGAGGCGGATGGCTACACCTTC. This rearrangement joins TRBV5-1 to TRBJ1-2; D unresolved. The CDR3 totals 14 residues. V lost 2 bases and J lost 6, with 14 bases in between. Germline CDR1 SGHRS, CDR2 YFSETQ.

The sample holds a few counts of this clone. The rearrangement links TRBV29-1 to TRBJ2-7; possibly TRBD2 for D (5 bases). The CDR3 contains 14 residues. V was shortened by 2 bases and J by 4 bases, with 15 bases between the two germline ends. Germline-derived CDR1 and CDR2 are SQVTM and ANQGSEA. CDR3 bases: TGCAGCGTTGAAATCCCGACTGGAGGATACGAGCAGTACTTC. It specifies CSVEIPTGGYEQYF.

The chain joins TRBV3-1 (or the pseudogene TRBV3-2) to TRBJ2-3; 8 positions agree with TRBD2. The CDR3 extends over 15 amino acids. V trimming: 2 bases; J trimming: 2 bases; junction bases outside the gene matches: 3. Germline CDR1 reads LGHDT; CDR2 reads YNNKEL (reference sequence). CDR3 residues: CASSQLAGATDTQYF. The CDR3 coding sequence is TGTGCCAGCAGCCAACTAGCGGGCGCCACAGATACGCAGTATTTT.

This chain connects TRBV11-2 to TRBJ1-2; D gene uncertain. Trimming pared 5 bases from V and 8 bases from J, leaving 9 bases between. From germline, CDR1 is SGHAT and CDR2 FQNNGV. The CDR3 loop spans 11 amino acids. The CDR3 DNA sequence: TGTGCCAGCAGCCCAGGCATGGGCTACACCTTC. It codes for CASSPGMGYTF.

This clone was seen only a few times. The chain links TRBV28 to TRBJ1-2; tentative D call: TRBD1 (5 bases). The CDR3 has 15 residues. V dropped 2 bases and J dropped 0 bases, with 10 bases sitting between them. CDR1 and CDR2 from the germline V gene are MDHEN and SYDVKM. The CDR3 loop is CASSLPDTPNYGYTF. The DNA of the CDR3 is TGTGCCAGCAGTTTACCGGACACACCTAACTATGGCTACACCTTC.

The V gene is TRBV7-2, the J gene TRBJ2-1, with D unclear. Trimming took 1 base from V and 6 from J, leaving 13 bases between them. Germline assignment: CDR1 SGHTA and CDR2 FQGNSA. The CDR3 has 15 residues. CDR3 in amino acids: CASSLGPSDLNEQFF. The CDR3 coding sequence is TGTGCCAGCAGCTTAGGGCCATCCGATCTCAATGAGCAGTTCTTC.

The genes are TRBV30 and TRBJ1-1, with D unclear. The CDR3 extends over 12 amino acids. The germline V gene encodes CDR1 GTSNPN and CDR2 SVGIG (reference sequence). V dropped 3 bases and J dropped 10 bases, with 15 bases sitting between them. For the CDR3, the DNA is TGTGCCTGGAGACCGGGAGCCCGGGCAGCTTTCTTT. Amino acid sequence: CAWRPGARAAFF. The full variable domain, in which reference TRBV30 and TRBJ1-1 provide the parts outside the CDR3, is SQTIHQWPATLVQPVGSPLSLECTVEGTSNPNLYWYRQAAGRGLQLLFYSVGIGQISSEVPQNLSASRPQDRQFILSSKKLLLSDSGFYLCAWRPGARAAFFGQGTRLTVV.

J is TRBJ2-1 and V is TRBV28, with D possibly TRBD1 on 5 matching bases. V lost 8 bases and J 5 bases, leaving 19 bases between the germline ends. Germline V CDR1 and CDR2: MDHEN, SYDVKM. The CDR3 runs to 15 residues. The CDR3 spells CASYMGLSRDNEQFF. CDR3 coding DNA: TGTGCCAGCTATATGGGTCTCTCCAGGGACAATGAGCAGTTCTTC.

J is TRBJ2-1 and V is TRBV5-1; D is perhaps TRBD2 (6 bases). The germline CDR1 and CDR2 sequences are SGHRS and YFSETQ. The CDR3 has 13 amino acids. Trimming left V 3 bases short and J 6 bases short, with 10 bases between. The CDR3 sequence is CASSSRDFNEQFF. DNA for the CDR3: TGCGCCAGCAGCTCCCGGGACTTCAATGAGCAGTTCTTC. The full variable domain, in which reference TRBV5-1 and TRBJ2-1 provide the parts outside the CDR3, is KAGVTQTPRYLIKTRGQQVTLSCSPISGHRSVSWYQQTPGQGLQFLFEYFSETQRNKGNFPGRFSGRQFSNSRSEMNVSTLELGDSALYLCASSSRDFNEQFFGPGTRLTVL.

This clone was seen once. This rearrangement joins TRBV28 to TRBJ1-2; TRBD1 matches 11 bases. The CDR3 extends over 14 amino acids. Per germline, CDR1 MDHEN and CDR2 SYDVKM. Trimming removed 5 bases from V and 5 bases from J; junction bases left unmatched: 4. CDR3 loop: CASSRDRGIYGYTF. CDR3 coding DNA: TGTGCCAGCAGTCGGGACAGGGGGATTTATGGCTACACCTTC.

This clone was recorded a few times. The CDR3 nucleotides are TGTGCCAGCATAGGGGGCGCCTATGGCTACACCTTC. It encodes CASIGGAYGYTF. This rearrangement joins TRBV6-5 to TRBJ1-2; 7 bases are shared with TRBD1. CDR3 length: 12 residues. V lost 7 bases to trimming and J lost 4 bases; unmatched junction nucleotides: 3. Germline loops: CDR1 MNHEY, CDR2 SVGAGI.

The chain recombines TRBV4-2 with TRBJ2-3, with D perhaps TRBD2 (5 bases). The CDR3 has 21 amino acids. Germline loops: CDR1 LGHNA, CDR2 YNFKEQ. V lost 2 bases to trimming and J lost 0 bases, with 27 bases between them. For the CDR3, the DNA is TGTGCCAGCAGCCAAACTAGATTTTTAGACACTATTAGAACTAGCACAGATACGCAGTATTTT. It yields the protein CASSQTRFLDTIRTSTDTQYF.

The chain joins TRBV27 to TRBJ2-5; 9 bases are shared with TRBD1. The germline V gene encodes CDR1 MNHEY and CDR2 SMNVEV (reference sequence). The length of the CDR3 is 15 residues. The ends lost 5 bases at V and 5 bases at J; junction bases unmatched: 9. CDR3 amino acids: CASSRSQGADETQYF. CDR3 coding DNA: TGTGCCAGCAGTCGCTCACAGGGGGCGGATGAGACCCAGTACTTC.

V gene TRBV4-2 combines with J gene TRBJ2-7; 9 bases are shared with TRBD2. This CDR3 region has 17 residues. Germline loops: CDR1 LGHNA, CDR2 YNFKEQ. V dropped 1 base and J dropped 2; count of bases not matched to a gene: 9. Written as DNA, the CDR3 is TGTGCCAGCAGCCAAGGGGATAGCGGGAGAAGGGCCTACGAGCAGTACTTC. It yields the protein CASSQGDSGRRAYEQYF.

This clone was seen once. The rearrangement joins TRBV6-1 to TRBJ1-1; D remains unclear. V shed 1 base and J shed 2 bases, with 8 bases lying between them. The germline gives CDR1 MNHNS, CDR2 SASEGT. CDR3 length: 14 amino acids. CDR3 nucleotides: TGTGCCAGCAGTGAAGTCCGGAGAAACACTGAAGCTTTCTTT. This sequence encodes CASSEVRRNTEAFF.

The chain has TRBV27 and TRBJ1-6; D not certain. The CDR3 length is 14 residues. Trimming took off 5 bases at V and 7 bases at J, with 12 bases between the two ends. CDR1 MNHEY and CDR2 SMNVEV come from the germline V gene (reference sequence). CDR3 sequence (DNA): TGTGCCAGCAGTCCACAGAGAAACAATTCACCCCTCCACTTT. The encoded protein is CASSPQRNNSPLHF.

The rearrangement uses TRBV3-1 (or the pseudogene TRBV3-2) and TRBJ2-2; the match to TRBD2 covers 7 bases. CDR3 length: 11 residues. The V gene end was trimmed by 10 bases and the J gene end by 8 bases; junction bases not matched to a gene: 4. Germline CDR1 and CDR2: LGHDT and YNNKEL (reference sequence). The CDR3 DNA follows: TGTGCCACCACGGGGGGTGGGGAGCTGTTTTTT. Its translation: CATTGGGELFF.

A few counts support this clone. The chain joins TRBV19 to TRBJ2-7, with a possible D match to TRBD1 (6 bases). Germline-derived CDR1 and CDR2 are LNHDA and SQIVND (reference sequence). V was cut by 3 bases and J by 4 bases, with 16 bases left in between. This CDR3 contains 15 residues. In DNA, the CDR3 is TGTGCCAGTAGTATTCAGGGGACCAAGAATTACGAGCAGTACTTC. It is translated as CASSIQGTKNYEQYF. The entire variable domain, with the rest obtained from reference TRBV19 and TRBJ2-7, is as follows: DGGITQSPKYLFRKEGQNVTLSCEQNLNHDAMYWYRQDPGQGLRLIYYSQIVNDFQKGDIAEGYSVSREKKESFPLTVTSAQKNPTAFYLCASSIQGTKNYEQYFGPGTRLTVT.